This TCR beta chain was documented in a study of neurological immune-mediated disorders. Study findings and constraints: No CDR3 amino acid sequences were shared by expanded clones across subjects, suggesting private repertoires in all groups.

Ten or more counts support this clonotype. Its antigen remains unidentified. cDNA synthesis was performed by 5'RACE with 10-nucleotide random UMIs. TCRdb called the 5' RACE reads again in MiXCR, with one record for every CDR3 protein. The top ten hold about 6% of the sample, which has 85,000 to 100,000 distinct CDR3 sequences, roughly 4% seen once. Looked up from germline, CDR1 is LGHDT and CDR2 is YNNKEL (reference sequence). The V gene end was trimmed by 10 bases and the J gene end by 4 bases; junction bases not matched to a gene: 6. There are 15 residues in the CDR3. The sample comprised PBMCs. This chain joins TRBV3-1 and TRBJ2-3, with 15 nucleotides matching TRBD2. The origin of this receptor is a woman aged 18-29 years with multiple sclerosis. The CDR3 nucleotides are TGTGCCACCGGACTAGCGGGGGGGCTCGCAGATACGCAGTATTTT. This codes for CATGLAGGLADTQYF.